A single sample is the source of the 10 T cell receptor beta chains below, sequenced in a study of OX40 agonist ivuxolimab in advanced cancers. Method: immunoSEQ multiplex PCR; TCRdb's copy keeps in-frame clones and lacks some. This sample has approximately 76,000 clones; around nine tenths occur once, and the top ten carry 0.7% to 1%. Here the sequenced sample was CD4+ or CD8+ T cells sorted from blood, taken in a trial of the OX40 agonist ivuxolimab. Receptors originate from an adult with an advanced solid tumor such as melanoma, head and neck, liver or kidney cancer.

The V call is TRBV15, the J call TRBJ1-5; no clear D. Trimming stripped 3 bases from V and 7 bases from J, with 10 bases between. Looked up from germline, CDR1 is LNHNV and CDR2 is YYDKDF (reference sequence). The CDR3 is made up of 13 amino acids. DNA of the CDR3: TGTGCCACCAGCAGTGGGGTCCGACAGCCCCAGCATTTT. It is translated as CATSSGVRQPQHF.

This chain uses TRBV27 with TRBJ2-2, with no clear D. CDR1 is MNHEY and CDR2 is SMNVEV in the germline V gene (reference sequence). The CDR3 sequence is 15 residues long. V lost 5 bases and J 0 bases, leaving 10 bases between the germline ends. CDR3 bases: TGTGCCAGCAGTCCGGTGACCGCGAACACCGGGGAGCTGTTTTTT. Its protein product is CASSPVTANTGELFF.

Note on this clone: Other DNA sequences from this sample encode an identical CDR3 as well. The chain combines TRBV6-5 with TRBJ1-5; tentative D call: TRBD1 (6 bases). CDR3 length: 15 amino acids. V lost 6 bases to trimming and J lost 0 bases, with 12 bases between them. In germline, CDR1 is MNHEY, CDR2 SVGAGI. CDR3 region: CASRPQGYSNQPQHF. The CDR3 DNA reads as TGTGCCAGCAGGCCCCAGGGGTATAGCAATCAGCCCCAGCATTTT.

The chain uses TRBV28 and TRBJ1-2, with TRBD1 as a possible D gene (6 bases). Germline V lookup: CDR1 MDHEN, CDR2 SYDVKM. The CDR3 extends over 12 amino acids. V lost 7 bases to trimming and J lost 7 bases, with 13 bases between them. The CDR3 spells CASTQGFRGYTF. CDR3 DNA: TGTGCCAGCACACAGGGTTTTCGTGGCTACACCTTC.

V usage is TRBV6-5 and J usage is TRBJ1-4; perhaps TRBD1 as D (5 bases). The CDR3 has 16 amino acids. The V gene lost 2 bases and the J gene lost 6 bases, with 16 bases spanning the gap. CDR1 and CDR2 (germline): MNHEY, SVGAGI. In DNA form, the CDR3 reads TGTGCCAGCAGTTACGCGATTGGGGGGGTGGATGAAAAACTGTTTTTT. It translates to CASSYAIGGVDEKLFF.

This chain connects TRBV7-6 to TRBJ2-3; the D call may be TRBD1 or TRBD2 (6 bases each). The CDR3 covers 19 residues. The V end lost 1 base, the J end lost 1 base, and 21 bases lay between the germline ends. The germline CDR1 and CDR2 sequences are SGHVS and FNYEAQ. Here the CDR3 DNA reads TGTGCCAGCAGCTTAGAGGGGGTTGTCGGGGGATTTCGCACAGATACGCAGTATTTT. Its protein is CASSLEGVVGGFRTDTQYF.

This chain links TRBV9 with TRBJ2-3; D gene uncertain. The CDR3 has 14 residues. V was shortened by 4 bases and J by 0 bases, with 9 bases between the two germline ends. In germline, CDR1 is SGDLS, CDR2 YYNGEE. The CDR3 loop reads CASSPRHSTDTQYF. CDR3 DNA sequence: TGTGCCAGCAGCCCGCGGCACAGCACAGATACGCAGTATTTT.

V and J are TRBV6-5 and TRBJ1-2; 7 positions match TRBD1. CDR1 is MNHEY and CDR2 is SVGAGI in the germline V gene. The length of the CDR3 is 15 residues. The ends lost 0 bases at V and 4 bases at J; junction bases unmatched: 5. The CDR3 region is CASSYSRGQAYGYTF. In DNA form, the CDR3 reads TGTGCCAGCAGTTACTCGAGGGGGCAGGCCTATGGCTACACCTTC.

The chain combines TRBV4-2 with TRBJ2-1; 8 bases agree with TRBD2. V was clipped by 4 bases and J by 4 bases; unmatched bases: 15. The V gene's germline CDR1 is LGHNA and CDR2 YNFKEQ. The CDR3 extends over 18 amino acids. The CDR3 sequence is CASSRYLTQREIYNEQFF. The CDR3, as DNA: TGTGCCAGCAGCCGCTACCTAACCCAGCGGGAGATTTACAATGAGCAGTTCTTC.

The rearrangement uses TRBV6-5 and TRBJ1-1, with D tentatively TRBD1 (6 bases). CDR3 size: 15 residues. CDR1 and CDR2 from the germline V gene are MNHEY and SVGAGI. The V gene lost 0 bases and the J gene lost 0 bases, with 8 bases spanning the gap. CDR3 in DNA: TGTGCCAGCAGTTACTCTGGACAGTTGAACACTGAAGCTTTCTTT. This codes for CASSYSGQLNTEAFF.